Listed below are T cell receptor beta chains from one sample, sequenced in a study of OX40 agonist ivuxolimab in advanced cancers. Assay used: immunoSEQ multiplex PCR; TCRdb lists only in-frame clones, some missing. The profile shows approximately 47,000 clones, more than 70% of them singletons. Specimen: CD4+ or CD8+ T cells sorted from blood, collected in a trial of the OX40 agonist ivuxolimab. The origin of the receptors is an adult with an advanced solid tumor such as melanoma, head and neck, liver or kidney cancer. Each CDR3 is given with its conserved first and last residue. The D gene is left open where the match is weak. A row's size may be missing; if present it is once, few, many or a size class.

CDR3nt: TGTGCCAGCAGCTTAGTCGAGGGAGGTGAGCAGTTCTTC; CDR3aa: CASSLVEGGEQFF; v_gene: TRBV7-9; d_gene: .; abundance: .; j_gene: TRBJ2-1
CDR3nt: TGTGCCAGCAGCTACCCGGGACTAGCGGGAGCGAGGCAGTTCTTC; CDR3aa: CASSYPGLAGARQFF; v_gene: TRBV7-9; d_gene: TRBD2; abundance: .; j_gene: TRBJ2-1
CDR3nt: TGTGCCAGCAGCCCACTAGCGGTCGTCTCAGATACGCAGTATTTT; CDR3aa: CASSPLAVVSDTQYF; v_gene: TRBV11-2; d_gene: TRBD2; abundance: few; j_gene: TRBJ2-3
CDR3nt: TGTGCCAGCAGCCCCGACAGTCTTCGAAACACCGGGGAGCTGTTTTTT; CDR3aa: CASSPDSLRNTGELFF; v_gene: TRBV7-9; d_gene: .; abundance: .; j_gene: TRBJ2-2
CDR3nt: TGCGCCAGCAGCTTTTACATGACTAGCGGGATCCCCTACGAGCAGTACTTC; CDR3aa: CASSFYMTSGIPYEQYF; v_gene: TRBV5-1; d_gene: TRBD2; abundance: .; j_gene: TRBJ2-7
CDR3nt: TGCGCCAGCAGCAGGGGACTAGCGGGAGGAGGGGCCTCCTACGAGCAGTACTTC; CDR3aa: CASSRGLAGGGASYEQYF; v_gene: TRBV5-1; d_gene: TRBD2; abundance: once; j_gene: TRBJ2-7
CDR3nt: TGCGCCAGCAGCACCGGGACCTTTCAAGAGACCCAGTACTTC; CDR3aa: CASSTGTFQETQYF; v_gene: TRBV5-1; d_gene: .; abundance: .; j_gene: TRBJ2-5
CDR3nt: TGTGCCAGCTCACCGATCGCAGGGAGAAACGAGCAGTACTTC; CDR3aa: CASSPIAGRNEQYF; v_gene: TRBV18; d_gene: .; abundance: .; j_gene: TRBJ2-7
CDR3nt: TGTGCCAGCAGCTTAGCTGGCGGGAGAGTTTTCAATGAGCAGTTCTTC; CDR3aa: CASSLAGGRVFNEQFF; v_gene: TRBV7-9; d_gene: TRBD2; abundance: .; j_gene: TRBJ2-1
CDR3nt: TGCGCCAGCAGCCCGGAGACAGGGACCAACTATGGCTACACCTTC; CDR3aa: CASSPETGTNYGYTF; v_gene: TRBV5-1; d_gene: TRBD1; abundance: .; j_gene: TRBJ1-2
CDR3nt: TGCAGCGTTTTGACAGGGACACTAGATAACACCATATATTTT; CDR3aa: CSVLTGTLDNTIYF; v_gene: TRBV29-1; d_gene: TRBD1; abundance: .; j_gene: TRBJ1-3
CDR3nt: TGTGCCAGCAGCCCTGTGGGGAACTATGGCTACACCTTC; CDR3aa: CASSPVGNYGYTF; v_gene: TRBV7-2; d_gene: .; abundance: .; j_gene: TRBJ1-2
CDR3nt: TGTGCCAGCTCAGGGTTCACAGATACGCAGTATTTT; CDR3aa: CASSGFTDTQYF; v_gene: TRBV6-1; d_gene: .; abundance: .; j_gene: TRBJ2-3
CDR3nt: TGTGCCAGCAGCCCGCAGGGCTATGGCTACACCTTC; CDR3aa: CASSPQGYGYTF; v_gene: TRBV5-6; d_gene: .; abundance: .; j_gene: TRBJ1-2
CDR3nt: TGTGCCAGCAGCTTGACAGGGAACGGGGCTTTCTTT; CDR3aa: CASSLTGNGAFF; v_gene: TRBV5-4; d_gene: .; abundance: .; j_gene: TRBJ1-1
CDR3nt: TGTGCCAGCAGCTTGAAAGCGGGAGTTTCAGATACGCAGTATTTT; CDR3aa: CASSLKAGVSDTQYF; v_gene: TRBV5-4; d_gene: TRBD2; abundance: .; j_gene: TRBJ2-3
CDR3nt: TGTGCCAGCAGCTTGGAACAGGGATCGCAAAAACTGTTTTTT; CDR3aa: CASSLEQGSQKLFF; v_gene: TRBV5-4; d_gene: .; abundance: .; j_gene: TRBJ1-4
CDR3nt: TGCGCCAGCAGTGAGGCATTCGACTATGGCTACACCTTC; CDR3aa: CASSEAFDYGYTF; v_gene: TRBV10-2; d_gene: .; abundance: .; j_gene: TRBJ1-2
CDR3nt: TGTGCCAGCAGCTCCGAGGACGGGACTAACTATGGCTACACCTTC; CDR3aa: CASSSEDGTNYGYTF; v_gene: TRBV7-6; d_gene: .; abundance: once; j_gene: TRBJ1-2
CDR3nt: TGTGCCAGACAAAACAGGGACGCCTACAATGAGCAGTTCTTC; CDR3aa: CARQNRDAYNEQFF; v_gene: TRBV2; d_gene: .; abundance: .; j_gene: TRBJ2-1
CDR3nt: TGTGCCAGCTCACCAATGACAGGGAGAGGGCAGCCCCAGCATTTT; CDR3aa: CASSPMTGRGQPQHF; v_gene: TRBV18; d_gene: TRBD1; abundance: .; j_gene: TRBJ1-5
CDR3nt: TGTGCCTGGAGCCGGGGAGGGAACAATCAGCCCCAGCATTTT; CDR3aa: CAWSRGGNNQPQHF; v_gene: TRBV30; d_gene: .; abundance: few; j_gene: TRBJ1-5
CDR3nt: TGTGCCAGCAGCTTAGTGTGGCGGGAGGGGGATGAGCAGTTCTTC; CDR3aa: CASSLVWREGDEQFF; v_gene: TRBV7-9; d_gene: TRBD2; abundance: .; j_gene: TRBJ2-1
CDR3nt: TGCGCCAGCAGCCCAGGACAGGGGTCGATCTACAAGCAGTACTTC; CDR3aa: CASSPGQGSIYKQYF; v_gene: TRBV5-1; d_gene: TRBD1; abundance: .; j_gene: TRBJ2-7
CDR3nt: TGTGCCAGTAGTAAACGACAGGGCTCGGGCGAGACCCAGTACTTC; CDR3aa: CASSKRQGSGETQYF; v_gene: TRBV19; d_gene: TRBD1; abundance: .; j_gene: TRBJ2-5
CDR3nt: TGTGCCAGCAGCTTGGTTGGGACAGGGGATCAGCCCCAGCATTTT; CDR3aa: CASSLVGTGDQPQHF; v_gene: TRBV5-5; d_gene: TRBD1; abundance: .; j_gene: TRBJ1-5
CDR3nt: TGTGCCAGCAGCTTAGATGTCGGCCCCCAAGAGACCCAGTACTTC; CDR3aa: CASSLDVGPQETQYF; v_gene: TRBV11-3; d_gene: .; abundance: .; j_gene: TRBJ2-5
CDR3nt: TGTGCCAGCAGCTTAGGAGGGAATTCCTACGAGCAGTACTTC; CDR3aa: CASSLGGNSYEQYF; v_gene: TRBV11-3; d_gene: .; abundance: .; j_gene: TRBJ2-7
CDR3nt: TGTGCCAGCAGCCTTGAGGGGGAGGACCTCTACGAGCAGTACTTC; CDR3aa: CASSLEGEDLYEQYF; v_gene: TRBV9; d_gene: .; abundance: .; j_gene: TRBJ2-7
CDR3nt: TGTGCCAGCAGTTTATTTGCGGGAGGGAGGACAGATACGCAGTATTTT; CDR3aa: CASSLFAGGRTDTQYF; v_gene: TRBV27; d_gene: TRBD2; abundance: .; j_gene: TRBJ2-3
CDR3nt: TGTGCCAGCAGCTTAGGGACAACTAATCAGCCCCAGCATTTT; CDR3aa: CASSLGTTNQPQHF; v_gene: TRBV5-6; d_gene: .; abundance: .; j_gene: TRBJ1-5
CDR3nt: TGTGCCAGCAGTTTATATGACACGGGTAATTCACCCCTCCACTTT; CDR3aa: CASSLYDTGNSPLHF; v_gene: TRBV27; d_gene: .; abundance: .; j_gene: TRBJ1-6
CDR3nt: TGCGCCAGCAGCTTCCGGGACAGCGCATACAATGAGCAGTTCTTC; CDR3aa: CASSFRDSAYNEQFF; v_gene: TRBV5-1; d_gene: TRBD1; abundance: .; j_gene: TRBJ2-1
CDR3nt: TGTGCCTGGAGTAACCCGGGACAGGGGTACGAGCAGTACTTC; CDR3aa: CAWSNPGQGYEQYF; v_gene: TRBV30; d_gene: TRBD1; abundance: .; j_gene: TRBJ2-7
CDR3nt: TGCGCCAGCAGTGCAAGTCTCGATTACGAGCAGTACTTC; CDR3aa: CASSASLDYEQYF; v_gene: TRBV10-1; d_gene: .; abundance: .; j_gene: TRBJ2-7
CDR3nt: TGTGCCAGTAGAACTAGCGGGACCTACGAGCAGTACTTC; CDR3aa: CASRTSGTYEQYF; v_gene: TRBV19; d_gene: TRBD2; abundance: .; j_gene: TRBJ2-7
CDR3nt: TGTGCCAGCAGCCTGGAAGGAGGCGAGCAGTACTTC; CDR3aa: CASSLEGGEQYF; v_gene: TRBV11-3; d_gene: .; abundance: once; j_gene: TRBJ2-7
CDR3nt: TGTGCCAGCAGCCCTACCCTAAGCGGGTATTACGAGCAGTACTTC; CDR3aa: CASSPTLSGYYEQYF; v_gene: TRBV9; d_gene: .; abundance: few; j_gene: TRBJ2-7